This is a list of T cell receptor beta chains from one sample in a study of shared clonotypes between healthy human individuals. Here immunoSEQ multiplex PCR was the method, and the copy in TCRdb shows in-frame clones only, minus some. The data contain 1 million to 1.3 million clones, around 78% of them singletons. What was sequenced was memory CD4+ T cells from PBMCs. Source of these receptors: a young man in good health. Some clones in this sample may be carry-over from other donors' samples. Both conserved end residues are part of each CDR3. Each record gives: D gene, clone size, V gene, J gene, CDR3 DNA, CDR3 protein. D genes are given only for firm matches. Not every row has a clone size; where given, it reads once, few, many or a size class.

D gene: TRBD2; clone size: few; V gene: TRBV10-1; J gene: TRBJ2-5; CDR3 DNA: TGCGCCAGCAGTGGTGGGACTACCATAGAGACCCAGTACTTC; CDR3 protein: CASSGGTTIETQYF
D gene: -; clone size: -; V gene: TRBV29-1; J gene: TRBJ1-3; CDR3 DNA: TGCAGCGCCGAGCCGAGCTCTGGAAACACCATATATTTT; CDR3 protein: CSAEPSSGNTIYF
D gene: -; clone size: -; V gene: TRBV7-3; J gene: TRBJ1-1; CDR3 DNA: TGTGCCAGCAGCTTAAAAGCCTCGGGGTGGGGTTTCTTT; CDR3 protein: CASSLKASGWGFF
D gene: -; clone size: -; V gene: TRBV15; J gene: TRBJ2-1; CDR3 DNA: TGTGCCACCAGCTCTTACAGGGGGGGCAATGAGCAGTTCTTC; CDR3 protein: CATSSYRGGNEQFF
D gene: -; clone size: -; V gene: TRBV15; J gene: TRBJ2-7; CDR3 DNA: TGTGCCACCAGCAGGGAACAGGGTGGGTACGAGCAGTACTTC; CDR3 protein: CATSREQGGYEQYF
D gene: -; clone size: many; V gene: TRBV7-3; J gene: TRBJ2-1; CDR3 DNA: TGTGCCAGCAGCTTATTAGAGGGAAATGAGCAGTTCTTC; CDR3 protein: CASSLLEGNEQFF
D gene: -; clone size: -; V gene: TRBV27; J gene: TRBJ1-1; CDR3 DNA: TGTGCCAGCAGTTACTCTGGAGCTTTCTTT; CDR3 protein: CASSYSGAFF
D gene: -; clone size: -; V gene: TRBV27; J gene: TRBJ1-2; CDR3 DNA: TGTGCCAGCAGCAAAGCAGGGAACTATGGCTACACCTTC; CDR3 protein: CASSKAGNYGYTF
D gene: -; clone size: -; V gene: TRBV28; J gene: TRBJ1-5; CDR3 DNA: TGTGCCAGCCAAGGGGTAAGCGGCAATCAGCCCCAGCATTTT; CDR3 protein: CASQGVSGNQPQHF
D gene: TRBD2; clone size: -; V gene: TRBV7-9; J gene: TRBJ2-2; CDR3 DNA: TGTGCCAGCAGCTTAGGGACTAGCGGGAGAGTGAACACCGGGGAGCTGTTTTTT; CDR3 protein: CASSLGTSGRVNTGELFF
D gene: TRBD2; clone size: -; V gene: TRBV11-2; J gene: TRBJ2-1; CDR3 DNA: TGTGCCAGCAGCTCCCTGAGCCGTAGCGGGGGGCGGGAGCAGTTCTTC; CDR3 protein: CASSSLSRSGGREQFF
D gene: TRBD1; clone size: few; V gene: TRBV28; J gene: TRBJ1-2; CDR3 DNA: TGTGCCAGCAGTTTATCTCGACAGGGGAGCTATGGCTACACCTTC; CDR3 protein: CASSLSRQGSYGYTF
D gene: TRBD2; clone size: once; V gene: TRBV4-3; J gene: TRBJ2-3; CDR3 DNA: TGCGCCAGCAGCCAAGATCTGGTCGGGAGGGCCCCTAATACGCAGTATTTT; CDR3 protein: CASSQDLVGRAPNTQYF
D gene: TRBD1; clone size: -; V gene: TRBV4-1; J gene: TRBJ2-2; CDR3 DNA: TGCGCCAGCAGCCAACCCGGGACAGGGACCGGGGAGCTGTTTTTT; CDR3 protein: CASSQPGTGTGELFF
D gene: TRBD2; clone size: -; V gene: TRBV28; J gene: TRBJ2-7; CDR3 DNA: TGTGTTTGCGGGAGCTTGTTCGAGCAGTACTTC; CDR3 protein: CVCGSLFEQYF
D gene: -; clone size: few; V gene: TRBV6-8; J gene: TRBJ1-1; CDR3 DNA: TGTGCCAGCACCTCACCTTTCTTT; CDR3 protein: CASTSPFF
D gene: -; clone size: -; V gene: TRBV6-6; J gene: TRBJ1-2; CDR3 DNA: TGTGCCAGCAGTCAACACCGTAACTATGGCTACACCTTC; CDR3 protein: CASSQHRNYGYTF